The present T cell receptor beta chain was sequenced within a study of OX40 agonist ivuxolimab in advanced cancers. Some background on the complete study: Ivuxolimab was an agonistic, fully human IgG2 monoclonal antibody directed against OX40 (CD134), a costimulatory receptor. The monotherapy dose-escalation portion (N ≈ 52 patients) of the phase I ivuxolimab trial is reported in the paper. Partial responses occurred in three dose-escalation patients, of whom one had hepatocellular carcinoma and two had cutaneous melanoma. In the dose-escalation cohort, around four fifths of patients were male, and the mean age was around 60 years, with a range of about 23 to 80. The purpose of peripheral TCRbeta sequencing was to test whether ivuxolimab changed TCR sequence diversity and led to clonal T-cell expansion. Of the roughly 51 patients in dose escalation, 19 had hepatocellular carcinoma, approximately 15 had melanoma, 9 had renal cell carcinoma and 9 had head and neck cancer. Prior anti-PD-1, anti-PD-L1 or anti-CTLA-4 therapy was permitted, and checkpoint inhibitors had been received by less than 45% of dose-escalation patients. Intravenous ivuxolimab was administered to patients every 2 weeks at six dose levels: 0.01, 0.1, 0.3, 1.5, 3 and 10 mg/kg. Study-wide findings and limitations: Low levels of normalized T-cell clonal expansion were also seen in some nonresponding patients. After ivuxolimab, CD8+ T cells had more expanded clones than CD4+ T cells on average. At doses of 0.1 to 3.0 mg/kg, clonal expansion of both CD4+ and CD8+ blood T cells was observed from baseline to week 6. In partial responders in the 0.1-3.0 mg/kg groups, normalized peripheral clonal expansion was found to be among the lowest, especially among CD8+ T cells. The antigen specificity of the clonally expanded peripheral T cells was not determined.

Genomic DNA was isolated from the sorted cells so that the TCRbeta CDR3 region could be sequenced. TCRbeta CDR3 regions were sequenced using the immunoSEQ Assay. Entries here come from immuneACCESS through TCRdb and include only in-frame sequences with V and J called. Some clones fail to appear in such tables; in the studies checked, an unresolved V gene covers under half of the shortfall, and the cause of the remainder is unknown. The sample table records roughly 150,000 clones; approximately 94% of these occur just once. Jointly, the top ten make up about 0.33% of the sample. In the case of this clone: It lacks a known antigen. No base quality information exists; no much larger clone differs at one position.

The trial excluded patients who had a history of autoimmune disease or who were on systemic immunosuppression. In every dose cohort, peripheral blood was drawn for TCR sequencing at baseline, cycle 4 day 1, and cycle 7 day 1. The samples were taken from a phase I, first-in-human, multicenter, open-label dose-escalation trial of ivuxolimab. Adults with locally advanced or metastatic melanoma, renal cell, hepatocellular, or head and neck squamous cell carcinoma were enrolled in the trial. Before TCR sequencing, CD4+ T cells and CD8+ T cells were sorted from peripheral blood as separate populations. The sequences come from CD4+ or CD8+ T cells sorted from blood, collected in a trial of the OX40 agonist ivuxolimab. This TCR was recovered from an adult with an advanced solid tumor such as melanoma, head and neck, liver or kidney cancer.

The CDR3 region reads CASSSYLGTSGATDTQYF. The sequence in DNA is TGTGCCAGCAGCTCCTACCTAGGGACTAGCGGGGCCACAGATACGCAGTATTTT. This chain joins TRBV5-8 to TRBJ2-3, with 13 bases aligning to TRBD2. Sequences SGHTS (CDR1) and YDEGEE (CDR2) are obtained from the germline V gene. V and J are trimmed by 3 bases and 2 bases, and the gene matches miss 9 bases of the junction. The CDR3 contains 18 residues, cysteine and phenylalanine counted. Only the CDR3 part of the read is kept: 54 bases, read in frame from the first base.